The TCR beta chain under discussion was sequenced for a study of blood T cell repertoires in COVID-19. Study details: Specimens from acute and convalescent COVID-19 originated in the United States, Italy and Spain. Nucleic acid was either cDNA or gDNA, and it came from T cells, B-cell-depleted T cells, or PBMCs.

Authors' processing steps: Amplifying reference gene primers gave estimates of nucleated cell counts. The method was immunoSEQ multiplex PCR; TCRdb's version includes in-frame clones alone and lacks a portion of them. That table gives V, J and clone size, and the DNA gave D and trimming. The table shows about 190,000 clones, with around 80% occurring only once. Sequences were obtained from peripheral blood. This TCR was sampled from a woman at least 80 years old with active or convalescent COVID-19.

Written as DNA, the CDR3 is TGTGCCAGTAGTCCAGGGACGGGAGGGCAAGGCATTCAGTACTTC. Residues: CASSPGTGGQGIQYF. The V call is TRBV19, the J call TRBJ2-4, with 8 bases lining up with TRBD2. Germline CDR1 is LNHDA and CDR2 is SQIVND (reference sequence). This CDR3 spans 15 amino acids. V trimming: 5 bases; J trimming: 9 bases; junction bases outside the gene matches: 12.